A selection of T cell receptor beta chains follows, all from one sample in a study of T-cell memory formation after mild COVID-19. TCRdb reprocessed the 5' RACE reads with MiXCR, giving one entry per CDR3 protein. The sample has roughly 99,000 distinct CDR3 sequences; around an eighth are singletons. Sequenced input: PBMCs or a T cell subset sorted from them (not recorded which). All receptors derive from a man aged 18 to 29 who had mild COVID-19 (a few samples of this study predate the infection). Cell type and time point are not known. Each CDR3 is given without its conserved first and last residue.

V gene	J gene	CDR3 protein
TRBV7-9	TRBJ2-5	ASSHWGQSETQY
TRBV3-1	TRBJ2-3	ASSPTGTASTDTQY
TRBV2	TRBJ2-6	ASSLTGPSGANVLT
TRBV9	TRBJ1-1	ASSPDRGNEAF
TRBV7-2	TRBJ1-5	ASSLWGGIGQPQH
TRBV25-1	TRBJ1-4	ASRMNEKLF
TRBV12-3/TRBV12-4	TRBJ2-3	ASRMTDTQY
TRBV11-2	TRBJ1-2	ASSLTPGGGNYGYT
TRBV5-5	TRBJ1-5	ASSLYPDDQPQH
TRBV2	TRBJ1-5	ASRRGTNQPQH
TRBV7-2	TRBJ2-5	ASSYDRVYQETQY
TRBV5-1	TRBJ1-1	ASSLSIAMNTEAF
TRBV4-3	TRBJ2-1	ASSQATTSGGPHLYYNEQF
TRBV5-1	TRBJ2-7	ASSFGDSYEQY
TRBV21-1	TRBJ2-1	ASSRHDEQF
TRBV7-9	TRBJ2-1	ASSLGGGLADEQF
TRBV2	TRBJ2-6	ASLPHGGVSGANVLT
TRBV6-2/TRBV6-3	TRBJ2-1	ASSYGYNEQF
TRBV10-3	TRBJ1-3	AIQGIVAGNTIY
TRBV5-4	TRBJ2-2	ASSLGRGELF
TRBV6-6	TRBJ2-1	ASSYSGSAKHNEQF
TRBV4-1	TRBJ2-2	ASSQGPSNTGELF
TRBV4-1	TRBJ2-3	ASSQVGRYTDTQY
TRBV6-1	TRBJ2-2	ASSDDGSGGSLTGELF
TRBV12-3/TRBV12-4	TRBJ2-5	ASSHREGVETQY
TRBV6-4	TRBJ2-3	ASSDQPISAADTQY
TRBV4-3	TRBJ2-7	ASSQGYREATCYEQY
TRBV21-1	TRBJ1-6	ATLGAGVSSYNSPLH
TRBV4-3	TRBJ2-3	ASSANRVADTQY
TRBV4-1	TRBJ1-2	ASSQPTGVVYGYT
TRBV12-3/TRBV12-4	TRBJ2-1	ASKDREPYNEQF
TRBV6-6	TRBJ1-5	ASTIGGLWSNQPQH
TRBV4-1	TRBJ1-5	ASSPRQGAGQPQH
TRBV6-4	TRBJ2-2	ASSDSSTGELF
TRBV6-5	TRBJ2-5	ASSYRGDVQETQY
TRBV6-5	TRBJ2-5	ASSLNLNNDGETQY
TRBV7-9	TRBJ1-5	ASSRDIQPQH
TRBV19	TRBJ2-5	ASSESEPPRKTQY
TRBV27	TRBJ1-3	ASSPLNPENTIY
TRBV7-3	TRBJ2-3	ASSLSVAAPLDTQY
TRBV6-1	TRBJ2-1	ASRGRAGTEQF
TRBV19	TRBJ2-1	ASSIYSRGNNEQF
TRBV29-1	TRBJ1-2	SVDTSRDGYT
TRBV29-1	TRBJ1-1	SSGGKNTEAF
TRBV5-1	TRBJ1-3	ASSLLWTESGNTIY
TRBV7-6	TRBJ2-1	ASSLVKLGTNEQF
TRBV9	TRBJ2-2	ASSPPAGTSGGARAGELF
TRBV15	TRBJ1-6	ATSVEASYNSPLH
TRBV20-1	TRBJ1-2	SARYRDYGYT
TRBV4-3	TRBJ1-2	ASSQNRGYGYGYT
TRBV27	TRBJ1-1	ASSLRRYTEAF
TRBV12-3/TRBV12-4	TRBJ2-7	ASRLFENEQY